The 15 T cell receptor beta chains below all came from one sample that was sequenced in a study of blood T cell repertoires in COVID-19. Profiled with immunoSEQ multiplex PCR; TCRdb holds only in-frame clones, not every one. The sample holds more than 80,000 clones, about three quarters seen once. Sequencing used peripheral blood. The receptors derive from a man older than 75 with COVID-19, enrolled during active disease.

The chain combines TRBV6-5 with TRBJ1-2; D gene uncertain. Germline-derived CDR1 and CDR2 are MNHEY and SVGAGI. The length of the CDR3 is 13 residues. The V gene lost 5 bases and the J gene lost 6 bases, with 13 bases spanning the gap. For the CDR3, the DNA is TGTGCCAGCAGTCGAGACGGCGGGGATGGCTACACCTTC. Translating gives CASSRDGGDGYTF.

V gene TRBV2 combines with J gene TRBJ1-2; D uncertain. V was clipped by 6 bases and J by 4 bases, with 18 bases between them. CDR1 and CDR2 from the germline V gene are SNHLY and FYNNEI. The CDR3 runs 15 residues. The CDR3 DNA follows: TGTGCCAGCAGCTCGAGGGCTGCTACTGGCTATGGCTACACCTTC. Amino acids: CASSSRAATGYGYTF.

CDR3 residues: CASSGGDRVREQYF. CDR3 nucleotide sequence: TGTGCCAGCAGTGGAGGAGACAGGGTTCGCGAGCAGTACTTC. The rearrangement links TRBV9 to TRBJ2-7; TRBD1 agrees at 7 bases. V dropped 5 bases and J dropped 6; count of bases not matched to a gene: 11. Germline assignment: CDR1 SGDLS and CDR2 YYNGEE. CDR3 length: 14 residues.

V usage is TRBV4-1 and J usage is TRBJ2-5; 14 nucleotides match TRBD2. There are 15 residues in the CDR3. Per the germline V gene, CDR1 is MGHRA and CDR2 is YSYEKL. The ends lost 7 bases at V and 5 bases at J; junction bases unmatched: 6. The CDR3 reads CASNRGLAGEETQYF. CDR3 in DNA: TGCGCCAGCAACCGGGGACTAGCGGGAGAGGAGACCCAGTACTTC.

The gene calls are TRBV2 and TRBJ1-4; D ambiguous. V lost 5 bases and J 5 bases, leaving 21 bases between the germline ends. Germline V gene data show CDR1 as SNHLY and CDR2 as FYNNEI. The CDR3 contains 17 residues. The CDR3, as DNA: TGTGCCAGCAGTTCTACTAAATCGGGGAAGGGAAATGAAAAACTGTTTTTT. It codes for CASSSTKSGKGNEKLFF. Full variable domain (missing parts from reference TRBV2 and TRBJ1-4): EPEVTQTPSHQVTQMGQEVILRCVPISNHLYFYWYRQILGQKVEFLVSFYNNEISEKSEIFDDQFSVERPDGSNFTLKIRSTKLEDSAMYFCASSSTKSGKGNEKLFFGSGTQLSVL.

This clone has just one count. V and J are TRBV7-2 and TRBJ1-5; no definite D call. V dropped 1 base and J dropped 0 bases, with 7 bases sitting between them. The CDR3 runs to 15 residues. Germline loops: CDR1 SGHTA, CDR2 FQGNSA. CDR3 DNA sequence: TGTGCCAGCAGCTTAGGCGCTGATAGCAATCAGCCCCAGCATTTT. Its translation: CASSLGADSNQPQHF.

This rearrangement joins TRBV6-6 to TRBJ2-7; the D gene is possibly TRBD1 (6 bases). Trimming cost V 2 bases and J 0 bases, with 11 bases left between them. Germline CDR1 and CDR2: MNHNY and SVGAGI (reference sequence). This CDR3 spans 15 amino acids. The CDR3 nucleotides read TGTGCCAGCAGTTACCCAGGGGCGAGCTCCTACGAGCAGTACTTC. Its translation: CASSYPGASSYEQYF.

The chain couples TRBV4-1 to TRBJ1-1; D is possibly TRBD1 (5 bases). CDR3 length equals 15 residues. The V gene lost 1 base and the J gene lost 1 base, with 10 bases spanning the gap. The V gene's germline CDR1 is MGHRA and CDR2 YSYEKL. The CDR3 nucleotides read TGCGCCAGCAGCCAAGCGCCAACAGGGAACACTGAAGCTTTCTTT. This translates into CASSQAPTGNTEAFF.

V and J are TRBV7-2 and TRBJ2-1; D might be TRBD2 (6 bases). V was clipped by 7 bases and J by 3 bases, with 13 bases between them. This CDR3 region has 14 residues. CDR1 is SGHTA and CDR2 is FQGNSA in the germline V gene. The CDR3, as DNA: TGTGCCAGCACCTTCGCGGGGCACTACAATGAGCAGTTCTTC. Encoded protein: CASTFAGHYNEQFF.

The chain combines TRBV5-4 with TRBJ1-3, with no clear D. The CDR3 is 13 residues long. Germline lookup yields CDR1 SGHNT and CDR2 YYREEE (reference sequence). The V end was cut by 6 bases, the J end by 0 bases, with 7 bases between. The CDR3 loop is CASTEGSGNTIYF. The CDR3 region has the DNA TGTGCCAGCACCGAGGGCTCTGGAAACACCATATATTTT.

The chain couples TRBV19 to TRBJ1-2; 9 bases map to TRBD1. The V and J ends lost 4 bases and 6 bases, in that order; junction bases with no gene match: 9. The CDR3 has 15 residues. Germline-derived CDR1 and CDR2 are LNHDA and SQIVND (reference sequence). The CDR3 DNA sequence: TGTGCCAGTAGTAACCGTGACAGGGGGGCAAATGGCTACACCTTC. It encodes CASSNRDRGANGYTF.

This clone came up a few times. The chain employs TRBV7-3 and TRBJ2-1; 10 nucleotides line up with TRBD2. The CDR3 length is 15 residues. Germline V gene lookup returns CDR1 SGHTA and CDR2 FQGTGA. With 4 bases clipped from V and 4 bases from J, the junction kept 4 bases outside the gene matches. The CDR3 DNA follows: TGTGCCAGCAGCTCCCTAGCGGGAGTTTACAATGAGCAGTTCTTC. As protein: CASSSLAGVYNEQFF.

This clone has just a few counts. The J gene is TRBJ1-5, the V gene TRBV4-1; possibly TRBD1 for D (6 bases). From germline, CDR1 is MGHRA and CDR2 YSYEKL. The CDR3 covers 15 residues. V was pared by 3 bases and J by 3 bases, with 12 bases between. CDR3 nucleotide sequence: TGCGCCAGCAGCCACCTTGGACAGCTCAATCAGCCCCAGCATTTT. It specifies CASSHLGQLNQPQHF.

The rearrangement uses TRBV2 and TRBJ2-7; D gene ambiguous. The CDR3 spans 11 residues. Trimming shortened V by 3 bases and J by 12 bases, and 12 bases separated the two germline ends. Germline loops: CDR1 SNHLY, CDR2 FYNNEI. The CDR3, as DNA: TGTGCCAGCAGTGATGCGGAAGTTGGGTACTTC. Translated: CASSDAEVGYF.

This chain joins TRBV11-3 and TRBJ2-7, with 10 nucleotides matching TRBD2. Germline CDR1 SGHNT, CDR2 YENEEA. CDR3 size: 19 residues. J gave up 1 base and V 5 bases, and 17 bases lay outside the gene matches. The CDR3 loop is CASSVSRSTSGFISYEQYF. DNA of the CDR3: TGTGCCAGCAGCGTATCGCGCTCGACTAGCGGGTTTATATCCTACGAGCAGTACTTC.